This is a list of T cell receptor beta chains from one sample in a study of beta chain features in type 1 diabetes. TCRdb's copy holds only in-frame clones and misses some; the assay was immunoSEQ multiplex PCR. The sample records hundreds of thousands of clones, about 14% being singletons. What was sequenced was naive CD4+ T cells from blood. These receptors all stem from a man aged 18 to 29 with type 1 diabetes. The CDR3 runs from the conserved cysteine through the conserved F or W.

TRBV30 CAWSGQNANYGYTF
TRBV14 CTSSRGYEQYF
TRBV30 CALAQGGYEQYF
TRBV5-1 CASSLEAGPYNEQFF
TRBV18 CASSSGTGGDYEQYF
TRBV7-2 CASSLGPSGGSYEQYF
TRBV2 CASKTEHLSGELFF
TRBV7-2 CASSLGQGFSGYTF
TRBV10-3 CAISETSSYEQYF
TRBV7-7 CASSSGTYYQETQYF
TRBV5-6 CASSSVRGRGMPENQPQHF
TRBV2 CANWTGRCNQPQHF
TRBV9 CASSVAQGFTIYF
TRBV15 CATSRDKGRATQYF
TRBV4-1 CASSQGQVAQPQHF
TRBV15 CATSRDSATNEKLFF